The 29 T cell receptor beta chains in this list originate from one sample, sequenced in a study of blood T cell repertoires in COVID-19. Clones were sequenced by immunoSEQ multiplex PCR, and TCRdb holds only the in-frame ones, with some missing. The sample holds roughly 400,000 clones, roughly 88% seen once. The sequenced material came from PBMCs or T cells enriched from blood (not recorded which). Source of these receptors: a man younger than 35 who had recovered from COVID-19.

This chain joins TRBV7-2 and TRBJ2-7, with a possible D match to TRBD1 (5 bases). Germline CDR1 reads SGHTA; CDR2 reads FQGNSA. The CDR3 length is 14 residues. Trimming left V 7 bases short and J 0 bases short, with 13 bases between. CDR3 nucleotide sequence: TGTGCCAGCATCCTGGCAGGGTACTCCTACGAGCAGTACTTC. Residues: CASILAGYSYEQYF.

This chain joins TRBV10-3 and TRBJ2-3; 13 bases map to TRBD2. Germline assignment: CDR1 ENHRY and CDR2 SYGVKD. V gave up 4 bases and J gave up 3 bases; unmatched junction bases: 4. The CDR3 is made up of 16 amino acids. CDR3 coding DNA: TGTGCCATCAGTGTTACTAGCGGGAGGGCTACAGATACGCAGTATTTT. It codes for CAISVTSGRATDTQYF.

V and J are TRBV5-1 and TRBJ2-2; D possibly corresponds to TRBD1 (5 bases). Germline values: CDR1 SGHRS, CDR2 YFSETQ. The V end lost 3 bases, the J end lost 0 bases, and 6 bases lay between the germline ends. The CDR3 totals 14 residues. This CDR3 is CASSSGTNTGELFF. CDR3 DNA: TGCGCCAGCAGCTCAGGGACGAACACCGGGGAGCTGTTTTTT.

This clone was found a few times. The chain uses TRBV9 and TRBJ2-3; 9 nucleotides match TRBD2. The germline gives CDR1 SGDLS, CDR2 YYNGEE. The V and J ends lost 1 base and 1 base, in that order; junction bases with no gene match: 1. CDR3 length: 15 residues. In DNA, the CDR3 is TGTGCCAGCAGCGTACGGACTAGCGGCACAGATACGCAGTATTTT. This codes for CASSVRTSGTDTQYF.

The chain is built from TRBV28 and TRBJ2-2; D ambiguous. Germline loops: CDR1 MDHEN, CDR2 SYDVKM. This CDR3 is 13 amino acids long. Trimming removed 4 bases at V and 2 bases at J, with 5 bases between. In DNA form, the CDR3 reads TGTGCCAGCAGTTCTGTTAACACCGGGGAGCTGTTTTTT. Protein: CASSSVNTGELFF.

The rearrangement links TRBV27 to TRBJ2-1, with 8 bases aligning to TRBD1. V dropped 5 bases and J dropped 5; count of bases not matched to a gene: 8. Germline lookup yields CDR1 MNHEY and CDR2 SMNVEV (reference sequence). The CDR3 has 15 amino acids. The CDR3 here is CASSGGQEINNEQFF. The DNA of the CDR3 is TGTGCCAGCAGTGGGGGACAGGAGATAAACAATGAGCAGTTCTTC.

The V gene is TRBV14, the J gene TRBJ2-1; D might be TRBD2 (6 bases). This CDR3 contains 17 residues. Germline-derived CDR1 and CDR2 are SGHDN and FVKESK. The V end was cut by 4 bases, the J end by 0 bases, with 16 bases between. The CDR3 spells CASSPWGTPSSYNEQFF. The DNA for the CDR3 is TGTGCCAGCAGCCCATGGGGGACTCCGAGCTCCTACAATGAGCAGTTCTTC.

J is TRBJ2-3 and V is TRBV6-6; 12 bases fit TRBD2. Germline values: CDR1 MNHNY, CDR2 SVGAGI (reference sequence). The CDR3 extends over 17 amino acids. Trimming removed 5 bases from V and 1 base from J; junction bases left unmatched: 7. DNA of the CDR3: TGTGCCAGCAGTCGACTAGCGGGAGCGCGGGGCACAGATACGCAGTATTTT. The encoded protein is CASSRLAGARGTDTQYF.

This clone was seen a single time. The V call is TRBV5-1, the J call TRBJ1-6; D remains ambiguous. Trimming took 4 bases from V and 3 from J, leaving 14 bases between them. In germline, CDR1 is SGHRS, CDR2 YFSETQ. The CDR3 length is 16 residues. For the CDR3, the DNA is TGCGCCAGCAGCCCGGAGCTTAGGAACTATAATTCACCCCTCCACTTT. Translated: CASSPELRNYNSPLHF.

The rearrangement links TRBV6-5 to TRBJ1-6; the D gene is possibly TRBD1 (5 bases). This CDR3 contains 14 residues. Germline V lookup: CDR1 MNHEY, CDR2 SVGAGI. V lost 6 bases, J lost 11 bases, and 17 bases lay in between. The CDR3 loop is CASRFGGDRTPLHF. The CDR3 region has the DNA TGTGCCAGCAGATTTGGGGGGGATAGGACACCCCTCCACTTT.

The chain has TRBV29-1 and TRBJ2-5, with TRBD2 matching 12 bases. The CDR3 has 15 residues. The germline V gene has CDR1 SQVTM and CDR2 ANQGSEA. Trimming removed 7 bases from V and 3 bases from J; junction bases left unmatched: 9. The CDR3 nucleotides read TGCAGCGCCGGAAAGACTAGCGGGAGCGAAGAGACCCAGTACTTC. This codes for CSAGKTSGSEETQYF. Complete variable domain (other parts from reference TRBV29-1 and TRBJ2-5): SAVISQKPSRDICQRGTSLTIQCQVDSQVTMMFWYRQQPGQSLTLIATANQGSEATYESGFVIDKFPISRPNLTFSTLTVSNMSPEDSSIYLCSAGKTSGSEETQYFGPGTRLLVL.

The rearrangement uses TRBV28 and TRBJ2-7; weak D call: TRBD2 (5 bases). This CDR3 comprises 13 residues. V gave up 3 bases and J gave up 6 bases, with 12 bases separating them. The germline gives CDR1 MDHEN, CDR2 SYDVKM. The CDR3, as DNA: TGTGCCAGCAGTTTGGGGAGTAGTTCCGAGCAGTACTTC. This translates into CASSLGSSSEQYF.

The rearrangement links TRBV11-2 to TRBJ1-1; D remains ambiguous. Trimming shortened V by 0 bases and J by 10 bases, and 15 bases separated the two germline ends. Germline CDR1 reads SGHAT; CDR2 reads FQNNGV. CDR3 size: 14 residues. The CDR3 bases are TGTGCCAGCAGCTTAGATCTTTCTCCTCGCGGAGCTTTCTTT. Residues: CASSLDLSPRGAFF.

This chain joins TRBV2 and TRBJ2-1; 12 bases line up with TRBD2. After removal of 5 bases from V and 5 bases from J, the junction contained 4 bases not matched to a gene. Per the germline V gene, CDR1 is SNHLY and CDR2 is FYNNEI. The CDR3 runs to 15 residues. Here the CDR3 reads CASSKRLAGDNEQFF. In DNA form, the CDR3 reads TGTGCCAGCAGTAAGCGACTAGCGGGGGACAATGAGCAGTTCTTC. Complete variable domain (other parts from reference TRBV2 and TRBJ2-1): EPEVTQTPSHQVTQMGQEVILRCVPISNHLYFYWYRQILGQKVEFLVSFYNNEISEKSEIFDDQFSVERPDGSNFTLKIRSTKLEDSAMYFCASSKRLAGDNEQFFGPGTRLTVL.

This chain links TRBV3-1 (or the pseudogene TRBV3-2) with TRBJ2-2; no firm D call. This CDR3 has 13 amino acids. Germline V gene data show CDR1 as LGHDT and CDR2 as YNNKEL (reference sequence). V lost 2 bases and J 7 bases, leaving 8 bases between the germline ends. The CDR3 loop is CASSQLRSGELFF. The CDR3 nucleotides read TGTGCCAGCAGCCAACTGCGTAGCGGGGAGCTGTTTTTT.

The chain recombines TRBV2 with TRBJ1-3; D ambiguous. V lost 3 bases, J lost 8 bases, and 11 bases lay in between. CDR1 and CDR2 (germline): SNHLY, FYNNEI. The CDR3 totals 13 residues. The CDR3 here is CASSDTGVYTIYF. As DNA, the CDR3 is TGTGCCAGCAGTGACACCGGGGTGTACACCATATATTTT.

CDR3 protein: CASSENLAGGFKQFF. CDR3 coding DNA: TGCGCCAGCAGTGAGAACCTAGCGGGGGGGTTCAAGCAGTTCTTC. This chain uses TRBV10-2 with TRBJ2-1; 12 nucleotides agree with TRBD2. This CDR3 is 15 amino acids long. V lost 2 bases to trimming and J lost 11 bases; unmatched junction nucleotides: 7. Germline V gene sequence: CDR1 WSHSY, CDR2 SAAADI.

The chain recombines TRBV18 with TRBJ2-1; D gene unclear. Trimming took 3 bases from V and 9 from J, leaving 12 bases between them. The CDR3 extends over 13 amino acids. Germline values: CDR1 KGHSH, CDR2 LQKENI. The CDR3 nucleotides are TGTGCCAGCTCACCTTCAGGCCGTCCTGAGCAGTTCTTC. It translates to CASSPSGRPEQFF.

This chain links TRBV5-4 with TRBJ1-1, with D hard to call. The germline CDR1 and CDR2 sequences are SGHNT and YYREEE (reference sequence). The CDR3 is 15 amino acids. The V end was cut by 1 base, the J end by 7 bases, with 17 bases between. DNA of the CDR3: TGTGCCAGCAGCTTGACTGGTACCAAACCGCGTGAAGCTTTCTTT. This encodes CASSLTGTKPREAFF.

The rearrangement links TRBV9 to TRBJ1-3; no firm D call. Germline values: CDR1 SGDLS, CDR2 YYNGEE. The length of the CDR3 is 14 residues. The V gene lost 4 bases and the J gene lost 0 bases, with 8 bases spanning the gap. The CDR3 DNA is TGTGCCAGCAGCCCCGTCAGCTCTGGAAACACCATATATTTT. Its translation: CASSPVSSGNTIYF. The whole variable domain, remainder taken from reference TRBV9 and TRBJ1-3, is DSGVTQTPKHLITATGQRVTLRCSPRSGDLSVYWYQQSLDQGLQFLIQYYNGEERAKGNILERFSAQQFPDLHSELNLSSLELGDSALYFCASSPVSSGNTIYFGEGSWLTVV.

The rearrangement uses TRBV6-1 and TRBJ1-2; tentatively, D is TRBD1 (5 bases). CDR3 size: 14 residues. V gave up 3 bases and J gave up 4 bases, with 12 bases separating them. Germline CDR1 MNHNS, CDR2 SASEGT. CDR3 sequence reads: CASSDRVLGYGYTF. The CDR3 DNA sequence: TGTGCCAGCAGTGACAGGGTTTTAGGCTATGGCTACACCTTC.

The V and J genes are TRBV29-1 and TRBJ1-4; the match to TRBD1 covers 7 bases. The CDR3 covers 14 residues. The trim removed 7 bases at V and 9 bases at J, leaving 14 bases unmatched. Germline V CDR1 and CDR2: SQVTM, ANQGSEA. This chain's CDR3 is CSAEGGGVGQKLFF. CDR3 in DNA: TGCAGCGCCGAAGGAGGGGGCGTCGGTCAAAAACTGTTTTTT.

The CDR3 DNA reads as TGTGCCAGCAGTCCCTATTGGGGGGACACTGAAGCTTTCTTT. It yields the protein CASSPYWGDTEAFF. The chain couples TRBV27 to TRBJ1-1, with a weak D call TRBD1 (5 bases). Trimming removed 5 bases at V and 3 bases at J, with 13 bases between. Germline values: CDR1 MNHEY, CDR2 SMNVEV (reference sequence). The CDR3 is 14 residues long.

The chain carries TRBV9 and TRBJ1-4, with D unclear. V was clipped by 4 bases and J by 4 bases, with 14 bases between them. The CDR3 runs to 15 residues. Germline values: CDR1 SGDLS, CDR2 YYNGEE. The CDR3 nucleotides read TGTGCCAGCAGCCGCACGGTGGGGAGTAATGAAAAACTGTTTTTT. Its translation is CASSRTVGSNEKLFF.

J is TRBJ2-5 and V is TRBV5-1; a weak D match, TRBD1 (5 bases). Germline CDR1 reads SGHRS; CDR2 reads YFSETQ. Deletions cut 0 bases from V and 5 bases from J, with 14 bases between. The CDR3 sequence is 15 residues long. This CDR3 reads CASSLEWQGWETQYF. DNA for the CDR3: TGCGCCAGCAGCTTGGAGTGGCAGGGTTGGGAGACCCAGTACTTC.

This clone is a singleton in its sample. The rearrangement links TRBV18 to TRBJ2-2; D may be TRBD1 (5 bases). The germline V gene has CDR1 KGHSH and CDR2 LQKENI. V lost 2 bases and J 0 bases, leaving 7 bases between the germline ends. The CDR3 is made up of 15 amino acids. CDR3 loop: CASSPGQTNTGELFF. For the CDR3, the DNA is TGTGCCAGCTCACCAGGACAAACGAACACCGGGGAGCTGTTTTTT.

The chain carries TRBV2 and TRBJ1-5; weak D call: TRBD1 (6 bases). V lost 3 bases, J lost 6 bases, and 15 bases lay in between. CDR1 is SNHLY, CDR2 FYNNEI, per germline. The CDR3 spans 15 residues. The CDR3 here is CASSDLDRQVQPQHF. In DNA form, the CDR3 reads TGTGCCAGCAGTGATCTCGACAGGCAAGTTCAGCCCCAGCATTTT. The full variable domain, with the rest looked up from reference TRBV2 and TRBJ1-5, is EPEVTQTPSHQVTQMGQEVILRCVPISNHLYFYWYRQILGQKVEFLVSFYNNEISEKSEIFDDQFSVERPDGSNFTLKIRSTKLEDSAMYFCASSDLDRQVQPQHFGDGTRLSIL.

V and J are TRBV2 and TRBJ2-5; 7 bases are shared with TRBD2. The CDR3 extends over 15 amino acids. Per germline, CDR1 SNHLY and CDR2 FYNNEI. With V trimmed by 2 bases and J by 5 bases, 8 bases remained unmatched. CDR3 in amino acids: CASSEWRESQETQYF. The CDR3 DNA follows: TGTGCCAGCAGTGAATGGCGGGAGTCTCAGGAGACCCAGTACTTC.

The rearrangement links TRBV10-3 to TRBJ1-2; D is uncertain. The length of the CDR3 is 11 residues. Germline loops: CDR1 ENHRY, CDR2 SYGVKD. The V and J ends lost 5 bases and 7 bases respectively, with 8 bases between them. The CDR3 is CAISSGGGYTF. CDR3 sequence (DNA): TGTGCCATCAGTTCGGGAGGTGGCTACACCTTC.